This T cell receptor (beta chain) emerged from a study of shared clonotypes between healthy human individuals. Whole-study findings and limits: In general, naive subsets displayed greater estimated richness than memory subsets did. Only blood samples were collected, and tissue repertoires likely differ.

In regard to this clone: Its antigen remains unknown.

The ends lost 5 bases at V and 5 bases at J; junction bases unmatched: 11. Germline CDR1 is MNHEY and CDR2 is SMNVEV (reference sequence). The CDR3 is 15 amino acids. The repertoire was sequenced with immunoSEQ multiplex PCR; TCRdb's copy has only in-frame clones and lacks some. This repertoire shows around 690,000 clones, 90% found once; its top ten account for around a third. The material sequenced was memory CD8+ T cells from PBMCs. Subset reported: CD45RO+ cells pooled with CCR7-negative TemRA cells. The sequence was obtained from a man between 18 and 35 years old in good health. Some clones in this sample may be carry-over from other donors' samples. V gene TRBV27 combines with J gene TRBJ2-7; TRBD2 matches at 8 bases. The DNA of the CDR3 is TGTGCCAGCAGTACTGGCAGCGGGGGATGGCACGAGCAGTACTTC. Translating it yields CASSTGSGGWHEQYF.